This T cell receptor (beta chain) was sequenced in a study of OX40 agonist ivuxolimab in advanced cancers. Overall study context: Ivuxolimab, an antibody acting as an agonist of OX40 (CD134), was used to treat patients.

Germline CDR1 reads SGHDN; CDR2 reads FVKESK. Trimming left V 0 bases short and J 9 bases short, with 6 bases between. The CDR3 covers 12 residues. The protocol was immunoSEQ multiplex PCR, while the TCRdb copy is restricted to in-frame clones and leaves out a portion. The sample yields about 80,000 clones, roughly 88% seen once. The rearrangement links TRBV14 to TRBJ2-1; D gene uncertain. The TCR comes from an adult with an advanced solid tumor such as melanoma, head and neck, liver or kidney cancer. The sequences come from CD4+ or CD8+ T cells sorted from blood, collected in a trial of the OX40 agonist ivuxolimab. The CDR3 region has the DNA TGTGCCAGCAGCCAAGAAATTATTGAGCAGTTCTTC. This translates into CASSQEIIEQFF.